This T cell receptor (beta chain) was recorded in a study of cytomegalovirus exposure and HLA in healthy donors. The V end lost 5 bases, the J end lost 2 bases, and 14 bases lay between the germline ends. The CDR3 length is 15 residues. Germline-derived CDR1 and CDR2 are SGHRS and YFSETQ. The PCR made use of 60 Vbeta and 13 Jbeta primers. Profiled with immunoSEQ multiplex PCR; TCRdb holds only in-frame clones, not every one. The table has around 180,000 clones, 75% to 90% seen once. The sequencing sample was made of PBMCs. The rearrangement links TRBV5-1 to TRBJ2-1; tentative D call: TRBD1 (5 bases). The TCR comes from a boy between 2 and 10 years old in good health and CMV-seronegative. This CDR3 is CASSLQEGPYNEQFF. In DNA form, the CDR3 reads TGCGCCAGCAGTTTACAGGAAGGACCCTACAATGAGCAGTTCTTC.